These 27 T cell receptor beta chains originate from one sample sequenced in a study of shared clonotypes between healthy human individuals. Profiling relied on immunoSEQ multiplex PCR, and the TCRdb table lists in-frame clones only, not all of them. Found here are under 350,000 clones, 87% of them singletons; the top ten hold about 16%. Sequencing input: memory CD8+ T cells sorted from blood. Noted subset: CD45RO+ cells pooled with CCR7-negative TemRA cells. These receptors came from a man between 18 and 29 years old in good health.

The CDR3 nucleotides read TGTGCCAGCAGTGAATCTCTGCGACAGGGTATCAACAATGAGCAGTTCTTC. This encodes CASSESLRQGINNEQFF. The chain couples TRBV25-1 to TRBJ2-1; 7 bases align to TRBD1. CDR1 and CDR2 (germline): MGHDK, SYGVNS. The CDR3 spans 17 residues. V was pared by 1 base and J by 5 bases, with 11 bases of the junction left unmatched.

The rearrangement uses TRBV27 and TRBJ2-5; no definite D call. The CDR3 extends over 12 amino acids. V lost 2 bases and J lost 5, with 6 bases in between. Germline CDR1 MNHEY, CDR2 SMNVEV (reference sequence). The CDR3 region has the DNA TGTGCCAGCAGTTTACCCGGGGAGACCCAGTACTTC. Its protein is CASSLPGETQYF.

The V gene is TRBV18, the J gene TRBJ1-2, with D unresolved. CDR3 size: 14 residues. Deletions cut 5 bases from V and 8 bases from J, with 18 bases between. CDR1 is KGHSH, CDR2 LQKENI, per germline. The CDR3 DNA is TGTGCCAGCTCATCCGCCGGGAGCAATCAGGGCTACACCTTC. Amino acid sequence: CASSSAGSNQGYTF.

This clone was seen only once. The chain recombines TRBV9 with TRBJ2-5; 10 nucleotides match TRBD1. The CDR3 is 14 amino acids. Germline CDR1 reads SGDLS; CDR2 reads YYNGEE. V was clipped by 3 bases and J by 5 bases; unmatched bases: 4. The CDR3 sequence: CASSAGTGVETQYF. CDR3 in DNA: TGTGCCAGCAGCGCCGGGACAGGGGTCGAGACCCAGTACTTC. The complete variable domain, with remaining parts taken from reference TRBV9 and TRBJ2-5, reads DSGVTQTPKHLITATGQRVTLRCSPRSGDLSVYWYQQSLDQGLQFLIQYYNGEERAKGNILERFSAQQFPDLHSELNLSSLELGDSALYFCASSAGTGVETQYFGPGTRLLVL.

This sequence joins TRBV7-2 and TRBJ2-7; D call uncertain. CDR3 length equals 14 residues. The V end lost 4 bases, the J end lost 0 bases, and 10 bases lay between the germline ends. Germline CDR1 reads SGHTA; CDR2 reads FQGNSA. The CDR3 is CASSSFLNSYEQYF. The CDR3 DNA sequence: TGTGCCAGCAGCTCGTTCCTCAACTCCTACGAGCAGTACTTC. Looking up the rest from reference TRBV7-2 and TRBJ2-7 gives the full variable domain: GAGVSQSPSNKVTEKGKDVELRCDPISGHTALYWYRQSLGQGLEFLIYFQGNSAPDKSGLPSDRFSAERTGGSVSTLTIQRTQQEDSAVYLCASSSFLNSYEQYFGPGTRLTVT.

V usage is TRBV4-1 and J usage is TRBJ2-3; 9 nucleotides line up with TRBD2. Germline V gives CDR1 MGHRA, CDR2 YSYEKL. The CDR3 runs to 16 residues. Trimming removed 3 bases from V and 3 bases from J; junction bases left unmatched: 7. The CDR3 bases are TGCGCCAGCAGCCACACCTTCGCGGGGGGGACAGATACGCAGTATTTT. It translates to CASSHTFAGGTDTQYF.

The chain joins TRBV28 to TRBJ2-3; D is perhaps TRBD2 (5 bases). The CDR3 has 14 residues. V lost 5 bases, J lost 0 bases, and 9 bases lay in between. Looked up from germline, CDR1 is MDHEN and CDR2 is SYDVKM. The DNA of the CDR3 is TGTGCCAGCAGTACGAGGGCTAGCACAGATACGCAGTATTTT. It specifies CASSTRASTDTQYF. The whole variable domain, filled in from reference TRBV28 and TRBJ2-3, reads DVKVTQSSRYLVKRTGEKVFLECVQDMDHENMFWYRQDPGLGLRLIYFSYDVKMKEKGDIPEGYSVSREKKERFSLILESASTNQTSMYLCASSTRASTDTQYFGPGTRLTVL.

This chain links TRBV9 with TRBJ2-1; TRBD2 matches 8 bases. V shed 4 bases, J shed 1 base, and the junction held 10 bases outside the gene matches. The CDR3 runs to 17 residues. CDR1 is SGDLS and CDR2 is YYNGEE in the germline V gene. The DNA for the CDR3 is TGTGCCAGCAGCCCCTCCCTCGCGGGAGGTTCCTACAATGAGCAGTTCTTC. It encodes CASSPSLAGGSYNEQFF.

This sequence joins TRBV7-3 and TRBJ1-1, with D possibly TRBD1 on 6 matching bases. Per germline, CDR1 SGHTA and CDR2 FQGTGA. The CDR3 totals 17 residues. Trimming removed 0 bases from V and 3 bases from J, with 17 bases in between. The chain's CDR3 is CASSLTHVRGRDTEAFF. In DNA, the CDR3 is TGTGCCAGCAGCTTAACGCACGTAAGGGGGAGGGACACTGAAGCTTTCTTT.

The chain's CDR3 is CASSLTGLELQFF. The DNA of the CDR3 is TGTGCCAGCAGCCTCACTGGGTTGGAACTGCAGTTCTTC. This chain links TRBV11-2 with TRBJ2-1, with no clear D. The V end lost 5 bases, the J end lost 12 bases, and 17 bases lay between the germline ends. The germline V gene has CDR1 SGHAT and CDR2 FQNNGV. This CDR3 has 13 amino acids.

This chain's CDR3 is CASSLDHSNEQFF. The CDR3 DNA is TGTGCCAGCAGCTTAGACCATAGCAATGAGCAGTTCTTC. The chain recombines TRBV11-2 with TRBJ2-1, with D hard to call. Germline V gene lookup returns CDR1 SGHAT and CDR2 FQNNGV. V was pared by 0 bases and J by 6 bases, with 6 bases between. The CDR3 loop spans 13 amino acids.

The chain employs TRBV30 and TRBJ1-1; D might be TRBD1 (5 bases). The CDR3 has 13 residues. The germline gives CDR1 GTSNPN, CDR2 SVGIG (reference sequence). V was shortened by 3 bases and J by 4 bases, with 12 bases between the two germline ends. CDR3 sequence (DNA): TGTGCCTGGAGCAGCAGGGAGGGCACTGAAGCTTTCTTT. This sequence encodes CAWSSREGTEAFF.

This clone was counted a single time. The chain links TRBV7-3 to TRBJ1-1, with D possibly matching TRBD1 (6 bases). The CDR3 loop spans 13 amino acids. Trimming pared 3 bases from V and 8 bases from J, leaving 13 bases between. Per germline, CDR1 SGHTA and CDR2 FQGTGA. The CDR3 region is CASSLGGPAEAFF. CDR3 in DNA: TGTGCCAGCAGCTTGGGGGGCCCCGCCGAAGCTTTCTTT.

The V and J genes are TRBV5-1 and TRBJ2-7; either TRBD1 or TRBD2 may fit D (6 bases each). The germline V gene encodes CDR1 SGHRS and CDR2 YFSETQ. CDR3 length equals 12 residues. V dropped 4 bases and J dropped 6 bases, with 11 bases sitting between them. CDR3 amino acids: CASSPGAGEQYF. In DNA, the CDR3 is TGCGCCAGCAGCCCGGGGGCAGGCGAGCAGTACTTC. Complete variable domain (other parts from reference TRBV5-1 and TRBJ2-7): KAGVTQTPRYLIKTRGQQVTLSCSPISGHRSVSWYQQTPGQGLQFLFEYFSETQRNKGNFPGRFSGRQFSNSRSEMNVSTLELGDSALYLCASSPGAGEQYFGPGTRLTVT.

Ten or more counts support this clone. The chain has TRBV27 and TRBJ2-1; possibly TRBD2 for D (6 bases). Between the trimmed V and J ends, which lost 5 bases and 0 bases, there was a span of 14 bases. Germline values: CDR1 MNHEY, CDR2 SMNVEV (reference sequence). The CDR3 is 16 amino acids. Here the CDR3 DNA reads TGTGCCAGCAGTGTCAGCGGGCTGAGCTCCTACAATGAGCAGTTCTTC. Translating it yields CASSVSGLSSYNEQFF.

This clone appeared a single time. This chain links TRBV29-1 with TRBJ2-2; D remains unclear. Germline CDR1 reads SQVTM; CDR2 reads ANQGSEA. CDR3 size: 15 residues. Deletions cut 2 bases from V and 4 bases from J, with 14 bases between. The CDR3 spells CSVEKSGRFTGELFF. In nucleotides, the CDR3 is TGCAGCGTTGAAAAGTCAGGTCGATTCACCGGGGAGCTGTTTTTT.

Only one count was recorded for this clone. V is TRBV7-9 and J is TRBJ1-2, with D tentatively TRBD1 (6 bases). This CDR3 is built from 12 residues. V was trimmed by 2 bases and J by 8 bases, leaving 9 bases between them. Germline lookup yields CDR1 SEHNR and CDR2 FQNEAQ (reference sequence). CDR3 DNA sequence: TGTGCCAGCAGCTTATACAGGGAGGGCTACACCTTC. It encodes CASSLYREGYTF. Supplemented by reference TRBV7-9 and TRBJ1-2, the full variable domain reads DTGVSQNPRHKITKRGQNVTFRCDPISEHNRLYWYRQTLGQGPEFLTYFQNEAQLEKSRLLSDRFSAERPKGSFSTLEIQRTEQGDSAMYLCASSLYREGYTFGSGTRLTVV.

For this clone: Other DNA sequences of this sample code for an identical CDR3. The chain has TRBV30 and TRBJ2-6; D unresolved. Germline values: CDR1 GTSNPN, CDR2 SVGIG (reference sequence). The length of the CDR3 is 14 residues. Trimming pared 2 bases from V and 0 bases from J, leaving 5 bases between. CDR3 in amino acids: CAWSWGSGANVLTF. The CDR3 nucleotides are TGTGCCTGGAGTTGGGGCTCTGGGGCCAACGTCCTGACTTTC.

The chain employs TRBV5-1 and TRBJ1-2; 9 bases match TRBD1. The CDR3 spans 14 residues. CDR1 and CDR2 (germline): SGHRS, YFSETQ. V lost 2 bases, J lost 8 bases, and 7 bases stayed unmatched. The CDR3 DNA is TGCGCCAGCAGCTTCGGGACAGGGTGGTACGGCTACACCTTC. Protein product: CASSFGTGWYGYTF.

This rearrangement joins TRBV27 to TRBJ1-1; TRBD1 agrees at 7 bases. The germline V gene has CDR1 MNHEY and CDR2 SMNVEV (reference sequence). The CDR3 length is 15 residues. V trimming: 7 bases; J trimming: 0 bases; junction bases outside the gene matches: 8. The DNA for the CDR3 is TGTGCCAGCATGGGTCAGGGGGGCATGAACACTGAAGCTTTCTTT. Its protein product is CASMGQGGMNTEAFF.

This clone was picked up one time. The chain uses TRBV29-1 and TRBJ2-7, with D perhaps given as TRBD1 or TRBD2 (5 bases each). CDR1 and CDR2 from the germline V gene are SQVTM and ANQGSEA. The CDR3 spans 15 residues. Between the trimmed V and J ends, which lost 0 bases and 5 bases, there was a span of 17 bases. The CDR3 is CSVEEGSSGAHEQYF. The DNA for the CDR3 is TGCAGCGTTGAAGAAGGGTCGTCCGGGGCCCACGAGCAGTACTTC.

The gene calls are TRBV11-2 and TRBJ2-7; no definite D call. The CDR3 has 14 residues. Trimming left V 7 bases short and J 3 bases short, with 16 bases between. CDR1 SGHAT and CDR2 FQNNGV come from the germline V gene. In DNA form, the CDR3 reads TGTGCCAGCACCCCCCTTCGTAAGATCTACGAGCAGTACTTC. Protein sequence: CASTPLRKIYEQYF.

V is TRBV11-2 and J is TRBJ1-3; no clear D. CDR1 is SGHAT, CDR2 FQNNGV, per germline. The CDR3 length is 14 residues. The germline V and J ends were trimmed by 4 bases and 4 bases, with 11 bases remaining between them. CDR3 bases: TGTGCCAGCAGCTCCCTCCTGAGGGGAAACACCATATATTTT. It translates to CASSSLLRGNTIYF. Using reference TRBV11-2 and TRBJ1-3 for the parts outside the CDR3, the full variable domain is EAGVAQSPRYKIIEKRQSVAFWCNPISGHATLYWYQQILGQGPKLLIQFQNNGVVDDSQLPKDRFSAERLKGVDSTLKIQPAKLEDSAVYLCASSSLLRGNTIYFGEGSWLTVV.

The chain recombines TRBV10-3 with TRBJ2-7; TRBD2 agrees at 10 bases. V lost 4 bases, J lost 7 bases, and 10 bases stayed unmatched. This CDR3 is 15 amino acids long. Looked up from germline, CDR1 is ENHRY and CDR2 is SYGVKD. CDR3 region: CAISVLAGVLWEQYF. Written as DNA, the CDR3 is TGTGCCATCAGTGTGCTAGCGGGAGTTCTGTGGGAGCAGTACTTC.

A single count supports this clone. The chain couples TRBV27 to TRBJ1-1; perhaps TRBD1 as D (5 bases). Germline values: CDR1 MNHEY, CDR2 SMNVEV (reference sequence). The CDR3 is made up of 14 amino acids. The CDR3 loop reads CVTRGQAIVEEAFF. The DNA for the CDR3 is TGTGTCACCCGTGGACAAGCGATAGTGGAGGAAGCTTTCTTT.

The CDR3 loop is CAWSAGVGGEKLFF. For the CDR3, the DNA is TGTGCCTGGAGCGCAGGGGTGGGAGGTGAAAAACTGTTTTTT. V gene TRBV30 combines with J gene TRBJ1-4, with a possible D match to TRBD1 (6 bases). Trimming stripped 3 bases from V and 7 bases from J, with 15 bases between. CDR1 GTSNPN and CDR2 SVGIG come from the germline V gene (reference sequence). The length of the CDR3 is 14 residues.

The J gene is TRBJ1-6, the V gene TRBV6-5, with a tentative D call TRBD1 (5 bases). CDR1 and CDR2 from the germline V gene are MNHEY and SVGAGI. The CDR3 has 16 residues. V dropped 2 bases and J dropped 7 bases, with 15 bases sitting between them. The CDR3 loop reads CASSYGPRDVNSPLHF. CDR3 DNA: TGTGCCAGCAGTTACGGGCCCCGGGACGTCAATTCACCCCTCCACTTT.